Sequencing of this TCR beta chain was carried out in a study of CD8+ T cells in alopecia areata. Study outcomes and limitations: Normal scalp showed lower clonality than lesional scalp, especially alopecia totalis/universalis.

Following RNA extraction, reverse transcription yielded cDNA that acted as the sequencing template. Assay used: immunoSEQ multiplex PCR; TCRdb lists only in-frame clones, some missing. The sample holds 150,000 or so clones; 85% to 90% are singletons and the top ten take roughly 15%. On this clone: Its antigen is not identified.

The sequence was collected from a human donor with alopecia areata. The starting material was CD8+ T cells sorted from blood, obtained at week 0.

CDR3 region: CASGETGELFF. CDR3 coding DNA: TGTGCCAGCGGAGAGACCGGGGAGCTGTTTTTT. The chain uses TRBV18 and TRBJ2-2; no firm D call. Germline assignment: CDR1 KGHSH and CDR2 LQKENI. V was cut by 8 bases and J by 5 bases, with 6 bases left in between. CDR3 length: 11 residues.